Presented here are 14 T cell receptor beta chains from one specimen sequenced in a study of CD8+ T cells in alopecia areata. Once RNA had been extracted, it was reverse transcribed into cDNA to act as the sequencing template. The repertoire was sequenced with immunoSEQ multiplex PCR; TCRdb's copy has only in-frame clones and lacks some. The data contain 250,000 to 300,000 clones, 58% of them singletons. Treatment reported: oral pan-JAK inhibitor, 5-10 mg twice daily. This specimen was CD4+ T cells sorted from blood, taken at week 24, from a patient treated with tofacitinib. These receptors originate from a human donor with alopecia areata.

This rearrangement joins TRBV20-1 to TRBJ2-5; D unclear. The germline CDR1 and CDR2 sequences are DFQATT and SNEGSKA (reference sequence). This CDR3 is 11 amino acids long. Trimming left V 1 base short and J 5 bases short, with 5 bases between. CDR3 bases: TGCAGTGCTAGAGGGGTTGAGACCCAGTACTTC. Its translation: CSARGVETQYF.

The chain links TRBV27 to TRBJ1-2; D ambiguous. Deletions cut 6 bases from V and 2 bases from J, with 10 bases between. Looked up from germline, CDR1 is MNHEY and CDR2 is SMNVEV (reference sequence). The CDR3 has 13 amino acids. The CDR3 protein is CASSPRRNYGYTF. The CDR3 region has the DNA TGTGCCAGCAGCCCACGGAGGAACTATGGCTACACCTTC.

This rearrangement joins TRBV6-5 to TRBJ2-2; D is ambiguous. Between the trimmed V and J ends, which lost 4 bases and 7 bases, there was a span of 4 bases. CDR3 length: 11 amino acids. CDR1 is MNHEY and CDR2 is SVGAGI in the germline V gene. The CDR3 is CASSWYGELFF. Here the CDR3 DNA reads TGTGCCAGCAGTTGGTACGGGGAGCTGTTTTTT.

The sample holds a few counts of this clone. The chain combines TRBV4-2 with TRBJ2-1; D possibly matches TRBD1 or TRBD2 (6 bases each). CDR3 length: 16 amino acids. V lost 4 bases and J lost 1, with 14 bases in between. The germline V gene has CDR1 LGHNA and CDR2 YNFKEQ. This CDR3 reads CASSLWGAESYNEQFF. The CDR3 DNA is TGTGCCAGCAGCCTCTGGGGGGCGGAGTCCTACAATGAGCAGTTCTTC.

In nucleotides, the CDR3 is TGTGCCAGCAGTTTAAACACAGGGTTTGAAGCTTTCTTT. It codes for CASSLNTGFEAFF. This chain joins TRBV28 and TRBJ1-1; perhaps TRBD1 as D (6 bases). Germline CDR1 MDHEN, CDR2 SYDVKM. Trimming pared 2 bases from V and 7 bases from J, leaving 11 bases between. CDR3 length equals 13 residues. The full variable domain, with the rest looked up from reference TRBV28 and TRBJ1-1, is DVKVTQSSRYLVKRTGEKVFLECVQDMDHENMFWYRQDPGLGLRLIYFSYDVKMKEKGDIPEGYSVSREKKERFSLILESASTNQTSMYLCASSLNTGFEAFFGQGTRLTVV.

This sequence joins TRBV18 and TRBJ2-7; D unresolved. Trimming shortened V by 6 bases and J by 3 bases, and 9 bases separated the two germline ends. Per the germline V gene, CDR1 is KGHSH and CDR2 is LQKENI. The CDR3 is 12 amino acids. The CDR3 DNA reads TGTGCCAGCTCGCGGTGGGACTACGAGCAGTACTTC. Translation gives CASSRWDYEQYF. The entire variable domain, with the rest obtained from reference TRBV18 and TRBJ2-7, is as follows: NAGVMQNPRHLVRRRGQEARLRCSPMKGHSHVYWYRQLPEEGLKFMVYLQKENIIDESGMPKERFSAEFPKEGPSILRIQQVVRGDSAAYFCASSRWDYEQYFGPGTRLTVT.

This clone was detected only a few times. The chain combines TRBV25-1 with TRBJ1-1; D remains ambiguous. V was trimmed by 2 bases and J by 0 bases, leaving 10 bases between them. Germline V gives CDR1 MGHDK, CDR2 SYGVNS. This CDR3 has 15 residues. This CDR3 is CASSESRVLNTEAFF. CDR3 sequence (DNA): TGTGCCAGCAGTGAAAGCCGGGTTTTGAACACTGAAGCTTTCTTT.

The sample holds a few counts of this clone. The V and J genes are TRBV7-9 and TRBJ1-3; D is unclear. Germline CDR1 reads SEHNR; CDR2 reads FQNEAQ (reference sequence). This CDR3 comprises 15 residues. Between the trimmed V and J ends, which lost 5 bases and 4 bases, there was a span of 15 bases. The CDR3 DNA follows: TGTGCCAGCAGCCTACGACCGTCTGCGGGAAACACCATATATTTT. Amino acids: CASSLRPSAGNTIYF.

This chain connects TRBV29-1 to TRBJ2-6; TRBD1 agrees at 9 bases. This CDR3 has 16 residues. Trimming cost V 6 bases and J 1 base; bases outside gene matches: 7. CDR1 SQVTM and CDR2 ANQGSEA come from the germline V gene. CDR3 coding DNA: TGCAGCGTCCGCGGGACAGGGTATTCTGGGGCCAACGTCCTGACTTTC. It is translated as CSVRGTGYSGANVLTF.

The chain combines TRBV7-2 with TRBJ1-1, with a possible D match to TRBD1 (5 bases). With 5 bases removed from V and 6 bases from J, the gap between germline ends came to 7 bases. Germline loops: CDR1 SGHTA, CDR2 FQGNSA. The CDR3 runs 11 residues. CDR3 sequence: CASSRDAEAFF. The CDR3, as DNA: TGTGCCAGCAGCCGGGACGCTGAAGCTTTCTTT.

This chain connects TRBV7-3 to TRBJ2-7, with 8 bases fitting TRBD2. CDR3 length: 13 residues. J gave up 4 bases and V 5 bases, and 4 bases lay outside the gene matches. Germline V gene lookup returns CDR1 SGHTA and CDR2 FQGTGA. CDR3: CASSPGLGYEQYF. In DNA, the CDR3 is TGTGCCAGCAGCCCGGGACTAGGTTACGAGCAGTACTTC. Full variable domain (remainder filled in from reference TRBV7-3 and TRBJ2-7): GAGVSQTPSNKVTEKGKYVELRCDPISGHTALYWYRQSLGQGPEFLIYFQGTGAADDSGLPNDRFFAVRPEGSVSTLKIQRTERGDSAVYLCASSPGLGYEQYFGPGTRLTVT.

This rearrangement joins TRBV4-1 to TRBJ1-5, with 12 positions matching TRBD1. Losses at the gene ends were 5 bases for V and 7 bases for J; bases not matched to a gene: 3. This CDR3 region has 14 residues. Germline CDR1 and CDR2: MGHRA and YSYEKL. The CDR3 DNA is TGCGCCAGCAGCGGGACAGGGGGCGGACAGCCCCAGCATTTT. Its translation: CASSGTGGGQPQHF.

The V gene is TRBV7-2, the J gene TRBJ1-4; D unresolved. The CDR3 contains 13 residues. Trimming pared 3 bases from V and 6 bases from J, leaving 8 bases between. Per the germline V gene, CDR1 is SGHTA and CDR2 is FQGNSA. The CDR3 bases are TGTGCCAGCAGCTTGTGGGAGTATGAAAAACTGTTTTTT. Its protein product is CASSLWEYEKLFF.

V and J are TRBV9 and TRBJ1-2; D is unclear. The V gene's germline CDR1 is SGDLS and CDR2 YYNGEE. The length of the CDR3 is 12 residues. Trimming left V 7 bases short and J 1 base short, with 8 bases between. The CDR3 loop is CASGRINYGYTF. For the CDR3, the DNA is TGTGCCAGCGGACGGATTAACTATGGCTACACCTTC.